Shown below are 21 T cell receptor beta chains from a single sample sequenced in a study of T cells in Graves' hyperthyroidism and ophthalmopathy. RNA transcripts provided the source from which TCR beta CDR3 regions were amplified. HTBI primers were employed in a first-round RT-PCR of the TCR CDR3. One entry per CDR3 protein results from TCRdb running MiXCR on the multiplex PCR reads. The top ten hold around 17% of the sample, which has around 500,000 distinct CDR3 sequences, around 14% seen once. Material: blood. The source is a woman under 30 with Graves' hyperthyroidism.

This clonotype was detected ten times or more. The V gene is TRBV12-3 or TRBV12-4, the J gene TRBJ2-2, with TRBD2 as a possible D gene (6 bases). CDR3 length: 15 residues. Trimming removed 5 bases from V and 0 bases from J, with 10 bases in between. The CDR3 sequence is CASSASDPNTGELFF. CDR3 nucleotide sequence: TGTGCCAGCAGTGCTAGCGACCCGAACACCGGGGAGCTGTTTTTT.

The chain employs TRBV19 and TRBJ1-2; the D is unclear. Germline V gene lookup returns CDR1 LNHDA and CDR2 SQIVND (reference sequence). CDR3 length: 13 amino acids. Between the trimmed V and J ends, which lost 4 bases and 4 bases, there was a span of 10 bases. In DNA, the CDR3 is TGTGCCAGTAGTAGTCGGACTCCCTATGGCTACACCTTC. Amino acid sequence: CASSSRTPYGYTF.

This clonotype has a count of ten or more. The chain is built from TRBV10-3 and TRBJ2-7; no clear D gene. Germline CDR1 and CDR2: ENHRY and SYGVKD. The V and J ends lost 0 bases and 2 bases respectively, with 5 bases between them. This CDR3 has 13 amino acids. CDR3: CAISESRAYEQYV. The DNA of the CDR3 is TGTGCCATCAGTGAGTCTCGGGCCTACGAGCAGTACGTC.

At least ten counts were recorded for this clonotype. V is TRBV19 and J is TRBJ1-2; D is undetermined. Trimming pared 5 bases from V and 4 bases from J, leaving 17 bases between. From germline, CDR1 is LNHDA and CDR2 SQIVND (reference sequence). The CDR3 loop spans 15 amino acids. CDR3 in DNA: TGTGCCAGTAGTTCCCCTGGAGGGATGGGCTATGGCTACACCTTC. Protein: CASSSPGGMGYGYTF.

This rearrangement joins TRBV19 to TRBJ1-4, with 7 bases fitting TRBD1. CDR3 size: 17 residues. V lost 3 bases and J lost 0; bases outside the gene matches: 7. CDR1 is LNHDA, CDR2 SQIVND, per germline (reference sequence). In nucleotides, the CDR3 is TGTGCCAGTAGTATTGAGGGGGCGCATTCAACTAATGAAAAACTGTTTTTT. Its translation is CASSIEGAHSTNEKLFF.

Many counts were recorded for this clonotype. In DNA form, the CDR3 reads TGTGCCAGCAGCCAAGGGGGGGTCGGCTATGGCTACACCTTC. Translated, it gives CASSQGGVGYGYTF. The rearrangement links TRBV3-1 to TRBJ1-2; D might be TRBD1 (5 bases). CDR1 and CDR2 (germline): LGHDT, YNNKEL (reference sequence). The V and J ends lost 1 base and 4 bases respectively, with 10 bases between them. The CDR3 is made up of 14 amino acids.

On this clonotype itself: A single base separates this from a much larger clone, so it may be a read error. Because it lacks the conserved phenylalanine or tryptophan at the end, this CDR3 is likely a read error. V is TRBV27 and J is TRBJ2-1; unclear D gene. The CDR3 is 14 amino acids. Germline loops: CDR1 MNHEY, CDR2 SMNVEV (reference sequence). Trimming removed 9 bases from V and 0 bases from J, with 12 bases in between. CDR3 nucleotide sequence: TGTGCCAGTAACGATAGGGACTCCTACAATGAGCAGTTCTGC. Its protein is CASNDRDSYNEQFC.

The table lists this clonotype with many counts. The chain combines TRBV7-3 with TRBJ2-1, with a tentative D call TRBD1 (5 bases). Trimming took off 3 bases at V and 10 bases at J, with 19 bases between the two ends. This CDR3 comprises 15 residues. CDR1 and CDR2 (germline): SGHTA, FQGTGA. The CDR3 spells CASSLSGLGQEEQFF. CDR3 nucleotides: TGTGCCAGCAGCTTGTCAGGGCTAGGTCAAGAAGAGCAGTTCTTC.

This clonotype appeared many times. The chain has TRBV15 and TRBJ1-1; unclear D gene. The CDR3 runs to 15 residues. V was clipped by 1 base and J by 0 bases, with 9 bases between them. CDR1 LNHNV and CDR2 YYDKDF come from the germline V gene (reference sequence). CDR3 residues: CATSRAQALNTEAFF. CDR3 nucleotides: TGTGCCACCAGCAGAGCCCAGGCTTTGAACACTGAAGCTTTCTTT. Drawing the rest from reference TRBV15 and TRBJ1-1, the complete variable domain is DAMVIQNPRYQVTQFGKPVTLSCSQTLNHNVMYWYQQKSSQAPKLLFHYYDKDFNNEADTPDNFQSRRPNTSFCFLDIRSPGLGDTAMYLCATSRAQALNTEAFFGQGTRLTVV.

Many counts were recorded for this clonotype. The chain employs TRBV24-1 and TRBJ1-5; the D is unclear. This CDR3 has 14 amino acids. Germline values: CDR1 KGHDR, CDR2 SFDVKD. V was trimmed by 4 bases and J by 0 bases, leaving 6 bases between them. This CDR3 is CATSEKYSNQPQHF. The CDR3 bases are TGTGCCACCAGTGAGAAATATAGCAATCAGCCCCAGCATTTT.

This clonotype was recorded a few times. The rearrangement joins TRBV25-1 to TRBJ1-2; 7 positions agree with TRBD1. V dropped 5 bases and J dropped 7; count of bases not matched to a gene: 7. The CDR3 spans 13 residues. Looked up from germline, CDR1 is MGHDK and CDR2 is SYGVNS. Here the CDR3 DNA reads TGTGCCAGCAGTCGTTCAGGGGGAAGTGGCTACACCTTC. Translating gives CASSRSGGSGYTF.

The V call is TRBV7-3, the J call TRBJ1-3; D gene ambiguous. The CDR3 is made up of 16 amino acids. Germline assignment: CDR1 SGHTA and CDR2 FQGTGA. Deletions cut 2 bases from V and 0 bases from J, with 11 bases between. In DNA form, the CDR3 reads TGTGCCAGCAGCTTAGGGAGCCCGAACTCTGGAAACACCATATATTTT. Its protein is CASSLGSPNSGNTIYF. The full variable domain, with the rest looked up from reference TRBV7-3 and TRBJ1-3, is GAGVSQTPSNKVTEKGKYVELRCDPISGHTALYWYRQSLGQGPEFLIYFQGTGAADDSGLPNDRFFAVRPEGSVSTLKIQRTERGDSAVYLCASSLGSPNSGNTIYFGEGSWLTVV.

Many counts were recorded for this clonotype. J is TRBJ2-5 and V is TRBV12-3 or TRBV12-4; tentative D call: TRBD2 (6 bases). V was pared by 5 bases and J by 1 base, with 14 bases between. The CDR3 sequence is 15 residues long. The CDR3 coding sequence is TGTGCCAGCAGTCCGTCAGCGGGCTTCCAAGAGACCCAGTACTTC. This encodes CASSPSAGFQETQYF.

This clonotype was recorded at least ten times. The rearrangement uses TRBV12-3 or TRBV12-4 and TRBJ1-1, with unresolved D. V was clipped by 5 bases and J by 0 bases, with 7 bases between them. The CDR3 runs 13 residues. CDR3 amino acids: CASSTSMNTEAFF. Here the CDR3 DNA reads TGTGCCAGCAGTACTTCCATGAACACTGAAGCTTTCTTT.

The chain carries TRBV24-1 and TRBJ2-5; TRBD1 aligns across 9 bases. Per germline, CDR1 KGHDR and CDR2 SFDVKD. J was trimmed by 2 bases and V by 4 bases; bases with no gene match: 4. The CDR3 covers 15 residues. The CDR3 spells CATSDYRGPQETQYF. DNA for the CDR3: TGTGCCACCAGTGACTACAGGGGGCCGCAAGAGACCCAGTACTTC.

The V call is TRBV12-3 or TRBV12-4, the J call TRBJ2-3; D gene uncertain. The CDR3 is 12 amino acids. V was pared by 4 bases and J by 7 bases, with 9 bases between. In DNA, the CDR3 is TGTGCCAGCAGTTCCTACAGTTATACGCAGTATTTT. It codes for CASSSYSYTQYF.

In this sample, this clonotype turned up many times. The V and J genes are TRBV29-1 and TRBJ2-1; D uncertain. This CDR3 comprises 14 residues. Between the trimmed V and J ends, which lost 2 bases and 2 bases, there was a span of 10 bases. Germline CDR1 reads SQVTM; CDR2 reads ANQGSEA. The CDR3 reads CSVERWQAYNEQFF. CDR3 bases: TGCAGCGTTGAAAGGTGGCAGGCCTACAATGAGCAGTTCTTC.

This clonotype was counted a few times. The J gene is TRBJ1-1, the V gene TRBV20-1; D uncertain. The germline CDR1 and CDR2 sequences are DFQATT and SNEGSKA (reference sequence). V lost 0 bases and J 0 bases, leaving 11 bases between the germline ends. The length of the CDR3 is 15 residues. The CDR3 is CSARDRVSLNTEAFF. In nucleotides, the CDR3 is TGCAGTGCTAGAGATCGGGTGTCCCTGAACACTGAAGCTTTCTTT.

CDR3 nucleotide sequence: TGCGCCAGCAGCCGGGTTAGCGGGGGACTATACAATGAGCAGTTCTTC. Translated: CASSRVSGGLYNEQFF. The chain combines TRBV4-1 with TRBJ2-1; 9 bases fit TRBD2. From germline, CDR1 is MGHRA and CDR2 YSYEKL. V dropped 4 bases and J dropped 4; count of bases not matched to a gene: 8. The CDR3 loop spans 16 amino acids.

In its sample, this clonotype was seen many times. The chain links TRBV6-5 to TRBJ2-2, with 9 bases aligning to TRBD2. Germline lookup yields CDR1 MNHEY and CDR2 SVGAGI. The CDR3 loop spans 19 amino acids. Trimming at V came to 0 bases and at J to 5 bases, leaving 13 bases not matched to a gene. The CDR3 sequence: CASSYSTGVSGSGTGELFF. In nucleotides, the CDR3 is TGTGCCAGCAGTTACTCGACGGGGGTTAGCGGGAGTGGGACCGGGGAGCTGTTTTTT.

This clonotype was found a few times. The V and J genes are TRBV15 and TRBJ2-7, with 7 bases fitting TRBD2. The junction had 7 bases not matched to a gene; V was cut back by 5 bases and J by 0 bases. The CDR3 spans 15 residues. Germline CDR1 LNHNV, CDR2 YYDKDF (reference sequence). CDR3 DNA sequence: TGTGCCACCAGCCCAAGCGGGATTAACTCCTACGAGCAGTACTTC. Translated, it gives CATSPSGINSYEQYF.